This T cell receptor beta chain was retrieved from a study of T cell changes during pregnancy in multiple sclerosis (dated 2019 in TCRdb). At the level of the whole study: Changes in the T cell repertoire over the course of pregnancy were examined in this study in women with multiple sclerosis.

Receptor amplification or capture employed the immunoSEQ multiplex PCR assay. TCRdb took over this immuneACCESS table, retaining in-frame rearrangements with V and J assigned. Such tables are incomplete; in checked studies, under half of the missing clones stem from an unresolved V gene, and the remainder is unexplained. Across this sample there are 55,000 to 95,000 clones, with more than 80% seen only once. Around 2.2% of the sample is in the top ten clones. The junction shows trimming of 5 bases on V and 2 bases on J, plus 19 bases between the germline ends. The germline V gene (reference sequence) supplies CDR1 SEHNR and CDR2 FQNEAQ. The CDR3, cysteine through phenylalanine, is 18 amino acids long. The DNA shown is the 54-base CDR3, in frame from base 1. Concerning this clone itself: Its antigen is currently not known. Base qualities are missing; no much larger clone stands one base away.

The receptor comes from a female donor in good health, enrolled as a control in a pregnancy study. The chain is made from TRBV7-9 and TRBJ2-6; the D gene is perhaps TRBD2, on 6 matching bases. The starting material was peripheral blood, obtained in the second trimester of pregnancy. The CDR3 region reads CASSPARLTGAGANVLTF. The sequenced DNA: TGTGCCAGCAGCCCAGCTAGATTGACGGGGGCTGGGGCCAACGTCCTGACTTTC. Full variable domain (CDR3 extended with the reference TRBV7-9 and TRBJ2-6 proteins): DTGVSQNPRHKITKRGQNVTFRCDPISEHNRLYWYRQTLGQGPEFLTYFQNEAQLEKSRLLSDRFSAERPKGSFSTLEIQRTEQGDSAMYLCASSPARLTGAGANVLTFGAGSRLTVL.